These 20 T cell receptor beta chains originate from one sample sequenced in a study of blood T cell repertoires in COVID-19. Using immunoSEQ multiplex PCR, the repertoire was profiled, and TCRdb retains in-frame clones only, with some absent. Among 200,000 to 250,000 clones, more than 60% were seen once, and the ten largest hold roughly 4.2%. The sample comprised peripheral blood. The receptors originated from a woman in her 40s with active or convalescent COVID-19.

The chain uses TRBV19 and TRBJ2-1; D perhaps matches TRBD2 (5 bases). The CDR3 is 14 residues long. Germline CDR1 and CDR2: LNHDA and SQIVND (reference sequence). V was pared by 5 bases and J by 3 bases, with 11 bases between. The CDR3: CASSPGLIYNEQFF. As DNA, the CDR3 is TGTGCCAGTAGTCCCGGACTGATCTACAATGAGCAGTTCTTC.

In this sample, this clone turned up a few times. The chain's CDR3 is CATSDPGKGANYGYTF. As DNA, the CDR3 is TGTGCCACCAGTGATCCGGGGAAGGGAGCTAACTATGGCTACACCTTC. The V and J genes are TRBV24-1 and TRBJ1-2; D is uncertain. This CDR3 has 16 residues. Trimming left V 3 bases short and J 0 bases short, with 13 bases between. Germline loops: CDR1 KGHDR, CDR2 SFDVKD.

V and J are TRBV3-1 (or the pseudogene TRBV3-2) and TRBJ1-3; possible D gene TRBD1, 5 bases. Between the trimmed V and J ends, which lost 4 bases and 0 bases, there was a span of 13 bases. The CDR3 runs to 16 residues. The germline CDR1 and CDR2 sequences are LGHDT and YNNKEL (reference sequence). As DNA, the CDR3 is TGTGCCAGCAGCCTGGGTCAGGGCTTCTCTGGAAACACCATATATTTT. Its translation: CASSLGQGFSGNTIYF.

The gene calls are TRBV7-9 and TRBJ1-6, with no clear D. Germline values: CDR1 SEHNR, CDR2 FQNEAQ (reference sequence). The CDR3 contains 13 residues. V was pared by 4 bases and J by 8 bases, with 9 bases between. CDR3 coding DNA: TGTGCCAGCAGCTCTATCGGGGATTCACCCCTCCACTTT. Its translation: CASSSIGDSPLHF.

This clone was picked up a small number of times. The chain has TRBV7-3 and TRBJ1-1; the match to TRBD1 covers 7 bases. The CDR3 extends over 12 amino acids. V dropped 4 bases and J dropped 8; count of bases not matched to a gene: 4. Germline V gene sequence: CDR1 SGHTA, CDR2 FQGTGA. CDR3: CASSSSGGEAFF. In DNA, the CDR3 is TGTGCCAGCAGCTCTTCAGGGGGGGAAGCTTTCTTT.

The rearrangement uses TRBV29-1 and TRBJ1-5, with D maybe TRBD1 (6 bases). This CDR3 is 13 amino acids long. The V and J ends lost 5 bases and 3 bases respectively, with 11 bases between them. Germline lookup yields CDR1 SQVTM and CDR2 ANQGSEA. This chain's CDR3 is CSVSGDPNQPQHF. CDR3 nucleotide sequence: TGCAGCGTTTCAGGGGACCCCAATCAGCCCCAGCATTTT.

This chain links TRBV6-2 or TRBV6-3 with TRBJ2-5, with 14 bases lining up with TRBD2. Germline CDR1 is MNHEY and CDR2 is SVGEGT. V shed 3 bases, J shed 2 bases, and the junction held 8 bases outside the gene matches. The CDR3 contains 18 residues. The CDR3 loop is CASSYGGTSGGLQETQYF. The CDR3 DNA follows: TGTGCCAGCAGTTATGGCGGGACTAGCGGGGGCTTGCAAGAGACCCAGTACTTC.

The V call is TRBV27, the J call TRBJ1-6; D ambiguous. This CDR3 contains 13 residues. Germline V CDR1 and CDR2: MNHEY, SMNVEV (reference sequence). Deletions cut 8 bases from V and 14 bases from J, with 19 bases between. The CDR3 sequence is CASRTYDSRTLHF. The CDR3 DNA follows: TGTGCCAGCCGAACTTACGATTCGAGGACCCTCCACTTT.

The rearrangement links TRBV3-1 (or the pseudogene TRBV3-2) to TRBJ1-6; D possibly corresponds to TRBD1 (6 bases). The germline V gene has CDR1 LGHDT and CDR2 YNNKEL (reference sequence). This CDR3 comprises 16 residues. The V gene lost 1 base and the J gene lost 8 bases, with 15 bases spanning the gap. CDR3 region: CASSQGGGGLDSPLHF. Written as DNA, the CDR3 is TGTGCCAGCAGCCAAGGGGGAGGGGGACTGGATTCACCCCTCCACTTT.

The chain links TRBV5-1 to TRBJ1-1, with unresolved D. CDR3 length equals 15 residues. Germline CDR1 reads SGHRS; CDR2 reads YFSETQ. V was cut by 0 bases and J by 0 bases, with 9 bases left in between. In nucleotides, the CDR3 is TGCGCCAGCAGCTTGGAAGCGCTAATGAACACTGAAGCTTTCTTT. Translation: CASSLEALMNTEAFF.

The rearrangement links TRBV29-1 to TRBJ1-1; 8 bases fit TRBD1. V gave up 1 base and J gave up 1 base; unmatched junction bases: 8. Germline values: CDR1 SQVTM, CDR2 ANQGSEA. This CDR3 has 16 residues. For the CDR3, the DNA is TGCAGCGTTGAAGGGGGGCCAGGGGGCTGGAACACTGAAGCTTTCTTT. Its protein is CSVEGGPGGWNTEAFF.

CDR3 in DNA: TGTGCCAGCAGTGAAAGGTTGGGCCATACGCAGTATTTT. It yields the protein CASSERLGHTQYF. The chain recombines TRBV6-1 with TRBJ2-3; D call uncertain. V was cut by 2 bases and J by 7 bases, with 10 bases left in between. The CDR3 has 13 residues. Germline values: CDR1 MNHNS, CDR2 SASEGT.

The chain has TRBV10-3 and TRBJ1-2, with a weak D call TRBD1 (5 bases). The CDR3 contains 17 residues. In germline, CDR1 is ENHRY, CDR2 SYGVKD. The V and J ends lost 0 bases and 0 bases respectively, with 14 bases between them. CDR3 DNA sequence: TGTGCCATCAGTGAGTCTGCAGGGTTGGCCGCTAACTATGGCTACACCTTC. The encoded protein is CAISESAGLAANYGYTF.

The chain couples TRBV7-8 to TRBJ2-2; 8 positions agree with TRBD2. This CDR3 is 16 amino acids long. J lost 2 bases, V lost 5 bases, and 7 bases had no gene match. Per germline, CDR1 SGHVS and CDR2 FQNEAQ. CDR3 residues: CASSPQRGGNTGELFF. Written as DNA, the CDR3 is TGTGCCAGCAGCCCCCAACGGGGGGGAAACACCGGGGAGCTGTTTTTT.

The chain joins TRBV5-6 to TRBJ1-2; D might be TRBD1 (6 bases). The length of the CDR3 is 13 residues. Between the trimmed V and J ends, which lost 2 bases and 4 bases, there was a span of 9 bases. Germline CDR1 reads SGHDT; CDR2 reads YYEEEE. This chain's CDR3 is CASSLGGAYGYTF. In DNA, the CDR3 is TGTGCCAGCAGCTTAGGGGGGGCCTATGGCTACACCTTC.

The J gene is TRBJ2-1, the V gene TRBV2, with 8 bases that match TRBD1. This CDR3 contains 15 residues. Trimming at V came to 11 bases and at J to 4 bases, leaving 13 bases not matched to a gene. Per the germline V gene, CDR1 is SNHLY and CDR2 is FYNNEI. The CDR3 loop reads CAGLVTGGSYNEQFF. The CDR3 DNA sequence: TGTGCCGGATTAGTTACAGGGGGGTCTTACAATGAGCAGTTCTTC.

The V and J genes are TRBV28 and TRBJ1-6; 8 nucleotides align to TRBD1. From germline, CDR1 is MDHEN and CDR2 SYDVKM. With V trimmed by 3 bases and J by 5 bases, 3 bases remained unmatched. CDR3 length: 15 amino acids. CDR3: CASSFSQGDNSPLHF. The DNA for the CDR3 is TGTGCCAGCAGTTTCTCACAGGGGGATAATTCACCCCTCCACTTT.

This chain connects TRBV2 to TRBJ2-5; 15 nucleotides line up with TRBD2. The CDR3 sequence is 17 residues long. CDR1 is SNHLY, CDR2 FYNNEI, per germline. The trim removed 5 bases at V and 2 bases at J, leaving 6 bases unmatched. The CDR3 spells CASSWTSGGAEQETQYF. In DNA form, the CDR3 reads TGTGCCAGCAGTTGGACTAGCGGGGGGGCGGAGCAAGAGACCCAGTACTTC.

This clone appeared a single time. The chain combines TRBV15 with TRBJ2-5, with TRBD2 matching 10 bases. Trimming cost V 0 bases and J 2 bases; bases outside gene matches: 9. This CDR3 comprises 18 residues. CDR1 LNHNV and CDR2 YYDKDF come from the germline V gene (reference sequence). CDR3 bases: TGTGCCACCAGCAGAGATCTCTTAGCGGGGGGCAAACAAGAGACCCAGTACTTC. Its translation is CATSRDLLAGGKQETQYF.

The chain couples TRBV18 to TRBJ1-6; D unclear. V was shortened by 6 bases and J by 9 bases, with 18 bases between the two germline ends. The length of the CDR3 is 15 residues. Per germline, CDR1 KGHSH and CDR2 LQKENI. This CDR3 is CASSVRRGEGSPLHF. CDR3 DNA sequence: TGTGCCAGCTCCGTCAGACGGGGTGAAGGTTCACCCCTCCACTTT.